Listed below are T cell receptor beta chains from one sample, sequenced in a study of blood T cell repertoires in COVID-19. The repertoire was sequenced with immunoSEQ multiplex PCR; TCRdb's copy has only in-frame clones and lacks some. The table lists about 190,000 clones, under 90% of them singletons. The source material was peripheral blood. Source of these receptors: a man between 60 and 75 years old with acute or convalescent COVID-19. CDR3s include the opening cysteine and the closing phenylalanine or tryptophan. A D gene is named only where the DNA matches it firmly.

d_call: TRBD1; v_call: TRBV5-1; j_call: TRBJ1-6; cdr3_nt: TGCGCCAGCAGCCTCCGACAGGGTGGAAATTCACCCCTCCACTTT; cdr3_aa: CASSLRQGGNSPLHF
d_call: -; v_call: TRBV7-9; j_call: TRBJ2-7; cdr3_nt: TGTGCCAGCAGCTTAGCGCAGGGGGAGGTGTACTTC; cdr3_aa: CASSLAQGEVYF
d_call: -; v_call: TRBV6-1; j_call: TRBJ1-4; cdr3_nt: TGTGCCAGCAGTGATTTCAGGGCAGGGGAAAAACTGTTTTTT; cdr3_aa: CASSDFRAGEKLFF
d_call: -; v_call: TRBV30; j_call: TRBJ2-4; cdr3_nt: TGTGCCTGGAGTGTTACCGGGAACATTCAGTACTTC; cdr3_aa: CAWSVTGNIQYF
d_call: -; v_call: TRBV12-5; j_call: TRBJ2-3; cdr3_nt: TGTGCTAGTGGTTTGGTTATCAGTTCCCGCACAGATACGCAGTATTTT; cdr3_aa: CASGLVISSRTDTQYF
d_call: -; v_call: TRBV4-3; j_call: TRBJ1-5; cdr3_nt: TGCGCCAGCAGCCATGGAGTCGACAGGCAGCCCCAGCATTTT; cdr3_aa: CASSHGVDRQPQHF
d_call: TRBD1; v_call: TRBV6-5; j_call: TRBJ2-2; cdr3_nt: TGTGCCAGCAAAACAGGGGGATTTGGGGAGCTGTTTTTT; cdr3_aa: CASKTGGFGELFF
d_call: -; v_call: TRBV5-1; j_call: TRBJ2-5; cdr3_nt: TGCGCCAGCAGCTTGGCACAGGGGGGGGTTGAGACCCAGTACTTC; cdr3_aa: CASSLAQGGVETQYF
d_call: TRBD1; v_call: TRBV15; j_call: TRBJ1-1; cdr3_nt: TGTGCCACCAGCAGATGGACAGGGCAAGCTTTCTTT; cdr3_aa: CATSRWTGQAFF
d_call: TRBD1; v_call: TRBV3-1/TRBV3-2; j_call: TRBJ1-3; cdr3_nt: TGTGCCAGCAGCCAAGATCCAGGGGGTGGAAACACCATATATTTT; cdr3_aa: CASSQDPGGGNTIYF
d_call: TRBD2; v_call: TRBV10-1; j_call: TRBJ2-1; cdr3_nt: TGCGCCAGCAGCAGGACTAGCGGGAGGGCCGAGGAGCAGTTCTTC; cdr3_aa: CASSRTSGRAEEQFF